These 32 T cell receptor beta chains were all obtained from the same sample, sequenced in a study of cytomegalovirus exposure and HLA in healthy donors. Sequencing was performed with immunoSEQ multiplex PCR; in TCRdb, only in-frame clones are kept and a portion is missing. Seen here are fewer than 350,000 clones, roughly 90% observed once, and the top ten hold about 0.99%. Material for sequencing was PBMCs. Receptor source: a woman between 18 and 29 years old in good health and CMV-seronegative.

The CDR3 is CASSPAVGGADTF. CDR3 DNA sequence: TGTGCCAGCAGCCCCGCCGTCGGAGGGGCCGACACCTTC. The chain uses TRBV5-4 and TRBJ1-2; weak D call: TRBD1 (5 bases). Trimming stripped 4 bases from V and 12 bases from J, with 19 bases between. Germline-derived CDR1 and CDR2 are SGHNT and YYREEE (reference sequence). The CDR3 length is 13 residues.

This rearrangement joins TRBV6-6 to TRBJ1-6; D gene unclear. Per the germline V gene, CDR1 is MNHNY and CDR2 is SVGAGI (reference sequence). The CDR3 contains 11 residues. V lost 8 bases and J lost 6, with 5 bases in between. CDR3 sequence reads: CASGPNSPLHF. CDR3 bases: TGTGCCAGCGGCCCTAATTCACCCCTCCACTTT.

The V and J genes are TRBV28 and TRBJ1-2, with TRBD1 as a possible D gene (6 bases). Looked up from germline, CDR1 is MDHEN and CDR2 is SYDVKM. The CDR3 runs to 13 residues. V gave up 3 bases and J gave up 7 bases, with 12 bases separating them. CDR3 region: CASSFGGGVGYTF. The CDR3, as DNA: TGTGCCAGCAGTTTCGGGGGGGGCGTTGGCTACACCTTC.

This clone appeared once. The V gene is TRBV5-4, the J gene TRBJ1-2, with D hard to call. This CDR3 region has 13 residues. V was trimmed by 2 bases and J by 11 bases, leaving 16 bases between them. From germline, CDR1 is SGHNT and CDR2 YYREEE (reference sequence). The CDR3 protein is CASSLNRETGYTF. CDR3 nucleotide sequence: TGTGCCAGCAGCTTAAATCGTGAAACGGGATACACCTTC.

The chain joins TRBV28 to TRBJ2-4; D is perhaps TRBD1 (5 bases). V shed 7 bases and J shed 0 bases, with 10 bases lying between them. Germline V gene lookup returns CDR1 MDHEN and CDR2 SYDVKM. This CDR3 region has 14 residues. CDR3 coding DNA: TGTGCCAGCACCTCGACAGTAGCCAAAAACATTCAGTACTTC. Translating gives CASTSTVAKNIQYF. The variable domain in full, completed from reference TRBV28 and TRBJ2-4, reads DVKVTQSSRYLVKRTGEKVFLECVQDMDHENMFWYRQDPGLGLRLIYFSYDVKMKEKGDIPEGYSVSREKKERFSLILESASTNQTSMYLCASTSTVAKNIQYFGAGTRLSVL.

J is TRBJ2-5 and V is TRBV27, with 9 nucleotides matching TRBD2. Germline loops: CDR1 MNHEY, CDR2 SMNVEV (reference sequence). With V trimmed by 5 bases and J by 5 bases, 21 bases remained unmatched. The CDR3 totals 19 residues. Here the CDR3 DNA reads TGTGCCAGCAGTCCGCCTTTGCGGGAGGGCCCGCCGGGGAGCGAGACCCAGTACTTC. It is translated as CASSPPLREGPPGSETQYF.

The chain recombines TRBV19 with TRBJ1-2, with D tentatively TRBD1 (6 bases). Trimming removed 2 bases at V and 2 bases at J, with 15 bases between. This CDR3 spans 16 amino acids. CDR1 LNHDA and CDR2 SQIVND come from the germline V gene (reference sequence). The CDR3 protein is CASSITQGQSNYGYTF. The CDR3 nucleotides are TGTGCCAGTAGTATAACACAGGGTCAATCGAACTATGGCTACACCTTC.

V and J are TRBV4-3 and TRBJ2-7; D may be TRBD1 (7 bases). Trimming removed 0 bases at V and 0 bases at J, with 18 bases between. Germline V gene data show CDR1 as LGHNA and CDR2 as YSLEER. This CDR3 has 18 residues. The CDR3 DNA follows: TGCGCCAGCAGCCAAGACGGCGCAGGGGGGAGTACCTCCTACGAGCAGTACTTC. This codes for CASSQDGAGGSTSYEQYF.

This rearrangement joins TRBV4-2 to TRBJ1-6, with 7 bases fitting TRBD1. V lost 4 bases to trimming and J lost 7 bases; unmatched junction nucleotides: 4. The germline gives CDR1 LGHNA, CDR2 YNFKEQ. CDR3 size: 14 residues. CDR3 nucleotides: TGTGCCAGCAGCCCCACAGGGGAAAATTCACCCCTCCACTTT. Translating gives CASSPTGENSPLHF.

This chain links TRBV2 with TRBJ2-4; TRBD2 matches 8 bases. Germline V CDR1 and CDR2: SNHLY, FYNNEI. Trimming removed 2 bases from V and 13 bases from J; junction bases left unmatched: 4. This CDR3 has 12 residues. The CDR3 protein is CASSEWLAGQYF. DNA for the CDR3: TGTGCCAGCAGTGAATGGTTAGCGGGACAGTACTTC. Supplemented by reference TRBV2 and TRBJ2-4, the full variable domain reads EPEVTQTPSHQVTQMGQEVILRCVPISNHLYFYWYRQILGQKVEFLVSFYNNEISEKSEIFDDQFSVERPDGSNFTLKIRSTKLEDSAMYFCASSEWLAGQYFGAGTRLSVL.

The chain uses TRBV19 and TRBJ2-1; possible D gene TRBD1, 6 bases. Between the trimmed V and J ends, which lost 3 bases and 8 bases, there was a span of 17 bases. CDR1 and CDR2 (germline): LNHDA, SQIVND (reference sequence). The CDR3 extends over 15 amino acids. The CDR3: CASSMMGATADEQFF. For the CDR3, the DNA is TGTGCCAGTAGTATGATGGGGGCGACAGCGGATGAGCAGTTCTTC.

The chain joins TRBV27 to TRBJ1-4, with 7 bases that match TRBD1. Trimming at V came to 4 bases and at J to 3 bases, leaving 11 bases not matched to a gene. The germline V gene encodes CDR1 MNHEY and CDR2 SMNVEV (reference sequence). This CDR3 has 17 residues. The CDR3 is CASSSRDSRGPNEKLFF. The CDR3 region has the DNA TGTGCCAGCAGTTCTAGGGACAGCCGAGGGCCTAATGAAAAACTGTTTTTT.

This rearrangement joins TRBV9 to TRBJ2-1; weak D call: TRBD2 (6 bases). CDR3 length equals 15 residues. The V gene lost 0 bases and the J gene lost 7 bases, with 14 bases spanning the gap. CDR1 and CDR2 from the germline V gene are SGDLS and YYNGEE. In DNA form, the CDR3 reads TGTGCCAGCAGCGTAGATCCTCGGGCGGGAAATGAGCAGTTCTTC. Translated: CASSVDPRAGNEQFF.

This chain links TRBV9 with TRBJ1-1; D ambiguous. CDR1 and CDR2 (germline): SGDLS, YYNGEE. The CDR3 is made up of 14 amino acids. Trimming took off 1 base at V and 3 bases at J, with 10 bases between the two ends. The DNA for the CDR3 is TGTGCCAGCAGCGTAAACGAGGGAGACACTGAAGCTTTCTTT. Protein: CASSVNEGDTEAFF.

The chain is built from TRBV18 and TRBJ2-2; 9 bases fit TRBD2. The CDR3 extends over 15 amino acids. CDR1 is KGHSH and CDR2 is LQKENI in the germline V gene. With V trimmed by 2 bases and J by 5 bases, 3 bases remained unmatched. CDR3: CASSPSSGGTGELFF. The CDR3, as DNA: TGTGCCAGCTCACCAAGTAGCGGGGGTACCGGGGAGCTGTTTTTT.

This clone was picked up one time. The chain uses TRBV5-5 and TRBJ2-2, with 14 bases identical to TRBD2. CDR3 length: 18 amino acids. V gave up 4 bases and J gave up 4 bases; unmatched junction bases: 9. CDR1 and CDR2 from the germline V gene are SGHKS and YYEKEE (reference sequence). In nucleotides, the CDR3 is TGTGCCAGCAGCCCGACTAGCGGGAGGGCCCTCGGCACCGGGGAGCTGTTTTTT. Protein sequence: CASSPTSGRALGTGELFF.

V and J are TRBV6-5 and TRBJ1-5, with 7 bases identical to TRBD1. The CDR3 sequence is 15 residues long. CDR1 is MNHEY, CDR2 SVGAGI, per germline. The junction had 9 bases not matched to a gene; V was cut back by 6 bases and J by 4 bases. The CDR3 region is CASRPSDRRNQPQHF. DNA of the CDR3: TGTGCCAGCAGACCCTCGGACAGGAGAAATCAGCCCCAGCATTTT.

V gene TRBV5-1 combines with J gene TRBJ2-7, with D possibly matching TRBD1 (5 bases). V lost 4 bases, J lost 2 bases, and 16 bases lay in between. Germline V CDR1 and CDR2: SGHRS, YFSETQ. CDR3 length equals 15 residues. CDR3 region: CASSTGQGVPYEQYF. CDR3 sequence (DNA): TGCGCCAGCAGCACGGGCCAGGGTGTTCCCTACGAGCAGTACTTC.

The V and J genes are TRBV2 and TRBJ1-2, with 8 bases identical to TRBD1. The germline gives CDR1 SNHLY, CDR2 FYNNEI. V was clipped by 6 bases and J by 4 bases; unmatched bases: 7. The CDR3 covers 14 residues. The CDR3 sequence is CASRGQVNSYGYTF. The DNA for the CDR3 is TGTGCCAGCAGGGGACAGGTGAACTCCTATGGCTACACCTTC.

This chain links TRBV30 with TRBJ2-1; 8 positions match TRBD2. V shed 2 bases, J shed 7 bases, and the junction held 10 bases outside the gene matches. Germline assignment: CDR1 GTSNPN and CDR2 SVGIG (reference sequence). The CDR3 contains 15 residues. The CDR3 DNA sequence: TGTGCCTGGAGTCCAGGGGTAGCGGGATTAAATGAGCAGTTCTTC. It encodes CAWSPGVAGLNEQFF.

This CDR3 is CASSPRQGSNQPQHF. DNA for the CDR3: TGTGCCAGCAGTCCACGACAGGGTAGCAATCAGCCCCAGCATTTT. The gene calls are TRBV28 and TRBJ1-5; 7 positions match TRBD1. Looked up from germline, CDR1 is MDHEN and CDR2 is SYDVKM. V lost 5 bases to trimming and J lost 0 bases; unmatched junction nucleotides: 4. This CDR3 has 15 residues.

The chain combines TRBV6-1 with TRBJ1-2; the match to TRBD1 covers 10 bases. Trimming at V came to 4 bases and at J to 4 bases, leaving 12 bases not matched to a gene. The CDR3 covers 17 residues. CDR1 and CDR2 from the germline V gene are MNHNS and SASEGT. In DNA, the CDR3 is TGTGCCAGCAGTGCTAGGACAGGGGGGAGCGGAAGCTATGGCTACACCTTC. Protein sequence: CASSARTGGSGSYGYTF.

This chain's CDR3 is CASSYSPGGKNTEAFF. DNA of the CDR3: TGTGCCAGCAGTTACTCCCCAGGGGGTAAAAACACTGAAGCTTTCTTT. The V call is TRBV6-5, the J call TRBJ1-1; 7 bases map to TRBD1. Germline V gene sequence: CDR1 MNHEY, CDR2 SVGAGI. After removal of 0 bases from V and 2 bases from J, the junction contained 6 bases not matched to a gene. The CDR3 has 16 amino acids.

CDR3 residues: CASSQDRDTEAFF. CDR3 DNA sequence: TGTGCCAGCAGTCAGGACAGGGACACTGAAGCTTTCTTT. The rearrangement joins TRBV5-5 to TRBJ1-1, with 8 bases matching TRBD1. Germline V gene data show CDR1 as SGHKS and CDR2 as YYEKEE (reference sequence). The CDR3 has 13 amino acids. V was pared by 5 bases and J by 3 bases, with 3 bases of the junction left unmatched.

This clone was seen only once. The chain combines TRBV6-6 with TRBJ2-5, with D unresolved. Looked up from germline, CDR1 is MNHNY and CDR2 is SVGAGI (reference sequence). This CDR3 has 13 residues. Between the trimmed V and J ends, which lost 10 bases and 2 bases, there was a span of 14 bases. Here the CDR3 DNA reads TGTGCCACCACAACGAATCGTCAAGAGACCCAGTACTTC. Its protein is CATTTNRQETQYF.

The CDR3: CASSRGVGYEQYF. In DNA form, the CDR3 reads TGTGCCAGTAGTAGGGGGGTGGGATACGAGCAGTACTTC. The chain has TRBV19 and TRBJ2-7; D might be TRBD2 (6 bases). The V end lost 4 bases, the J end lost 4 bases, and 11 bases lay between the germline ends. Germline V gives CDR1 LNHDA, CDR2 SQIVND (reference sequence). CDR3 length: 13 amino acids.

The rearrangement links TRBV6-5 to TRBJ1-1, with 7 bases aligning to TRBD1. CDR1 is MNHEY and CDR2 is SVGAGI in the germline V gene. Losses at the gene ends were 8 bases for V and 0 bases for J; bases not matched to a gene: 6. The CDR3 spans 14 residues. CDR3 DNA sequence: TGTGCCAGCCCAGGGGGGACGTTGAACACTGAAGCTTTCTTT. It yields the protein CASPGGTLNTEAFF.

The V call is TRBV6-1, the J call TRBJ2-5, with TRBD1 as a possible D gene (6 bases). CDR3 length: 15 amino acids. V shed 4 bases and J shed 1 base, with 13 bases lying between them. Germline CDR1 MNHNS, CDR2 SASEGT. CDR3 residues: CASSVQGPVQETQYF. CDR3 bases: TGTGCCAGCAGTGTGCAGGGGCCAGTCCAAGAGACCCAGTACTTC.

The rearrangement links TRBV27 to TRBJ2-1, with D possibly matching TRBD1 (6 bases). The germline V gene encodes CDR1 MNHEY and CDR2 SMNVEV (reference sequence). The CDR3 is 13 residues long. The V gene lost 1 base and the J gene lost 5 bases, with 6 bases spanning the gap. The CDR3 DNA follows: TGTGCCAGCAGTTTATACAGGGACAATGAGCAGTTCTTC. It specifies CASSLYRDNEQFF.

This chain's CDR3 is CAWSRALAGNNEQFF. CDR3 coding DNA: TGTGCCTGGAGTAGGGCACTAGCGGGAAATAATGAGCAGTTCTTC. The chain couples TRBV30 to TRBJ2-1, with 10 bases that match TRBD2. CDR3 length equals 15 residues. Germline V gene data show CDR1 as GTSNPN and CDR2 as SVGIG (reference sequence). V was pared by 2 bases and J by 7 bases, with 8 bases of the junction left unmatched.

This sequence joins TRBV6-5 and TRBJ2-7; 8 nucleotides align to TRBD1. The CDR3 length is 13 residues. Germline CDR1 MNHEY, CDR2 SVGAGI. Trimming at V came to 9 bases and at J to 2 bases, leaving 6 bases not matched to a gene. CDR3 sequence reads: CASARTGTYEQYF. CDR3 nucleotide sequence: TGTGCCAGTGCCCGGACAGGGACCTACGAGCAGTACTTC.

This clone was detected only once. DNA of the CDR3: TGCGCCAGCAGCCCCCGGCAGGGGGGTGAAAAACTGTTTTTT. This gives the protein CASSPRQGGEKLFF. The chain couples TRBV4-1 to TRBJ1-4, with 7 bases aligning to TRBD1. This CDR3 comprises 14 residues. Germline CDR1 MGHRA, CDR2 YSYEKL. Germline trimming cut 4 bases from V and 7 bases from J; bases unmatched to any gene: 6.